The clone carrying this T cell receptor beta chain was seen many times. The antigen remains undetermined. Germline V gene sequence: CDR1 MDHEN, CDR2 SYDVKM. The CDR3 totals 12 residues. V gave up 7 bases and J gave up 4 bases, with 10 bases separating them. The authors reverse transcribed all of the isolated RNA, so sequencing captured expressed TCRB transcripts. Assay used: immunoSEQ multiplex PCR; TCRdb lists only in-frame clones, some missing. The sample carries 150,000 to 180,000 clones, around 8.5% recorded once. This record belongs to a study of beta chain features in type 1 diabetes. Overall study results and limits: Overrepresentation of cells with high TCR expression could result from cDNA sequencing. PCR may have favored shorter templates equally in patients and controls.

The rearrangement joins TRBV28 to TRBJ1-2, with D possibly TRBD1 on 6 matching bases. The TCR sequence derives from a man younger than 30 in good health. Sequenced input: central memory CD4+ T cells from blood. The CDR3 DNA reads TGTGCCAGCATGGACAGCAGCTATGGCTACACCTTC. Encoded protein: CASMDSSYGYTF.